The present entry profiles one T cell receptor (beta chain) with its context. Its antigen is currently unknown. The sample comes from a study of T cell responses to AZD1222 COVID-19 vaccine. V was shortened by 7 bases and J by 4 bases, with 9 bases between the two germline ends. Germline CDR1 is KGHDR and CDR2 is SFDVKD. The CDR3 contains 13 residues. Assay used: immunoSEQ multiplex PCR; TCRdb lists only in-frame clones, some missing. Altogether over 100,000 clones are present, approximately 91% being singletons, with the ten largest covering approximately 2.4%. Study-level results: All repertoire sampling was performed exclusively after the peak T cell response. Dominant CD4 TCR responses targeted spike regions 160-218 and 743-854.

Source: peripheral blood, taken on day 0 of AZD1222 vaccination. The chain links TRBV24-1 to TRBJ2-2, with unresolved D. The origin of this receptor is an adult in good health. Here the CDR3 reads CATSGRFTGELFF. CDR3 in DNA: TGTGCCACCAGCGGGCGGTTCACCGGGGAGCTGTTTTTT.